This paragraph reports one T cell receptor beta chain. There are a few counts of this clonotype. The clone's antigen remains unknown. Base qualities are not recorded, but no much larger clone differs from it by a single base. V is reduced by 5 bases and J by 2 bases, leaving a spacing of 14 bases between them. CDR1 SGHTA and CDR2 FQGTGA are derived from the germline V gene. Including the terminal cysteine and phenylalanine, the CDR3 comprises 15 residues. The retained sequence is limited to the CDR3, 45 bases, with the frame set at the first base. Library preparation was by RT-PCR. Sequencing instrument: Illumina MiSeq. TCRdb reran the public reads through fastp at Q25 and MiXCR, keeping productive beta chains. Rows merge per CDR3 protein into single entries with the most common DNA and genes. For this sample the table gives around 700,000 distinct CDR3 sequences, of which about 14% were detected only once. 3% to 4.5% of the sample comes from the top ten.

These data are taken from a study (dated by TCRdb to about 2016). This sequence uses TRBV7-3 and TRBJ2-3; a weak D assignment points to TRBD1 (6 bases agree). The clonotype comes from a female donor in good health, serving as a healthy control. The sequenced sample was memory CD4+ T cells from blood. The CDR3 reads CASSLDSAPTDTQYF. Here is the DNA: TGTGCCAGCAGCCTGGACAGTGCGCCCACAGATACGCAGTATTTT.